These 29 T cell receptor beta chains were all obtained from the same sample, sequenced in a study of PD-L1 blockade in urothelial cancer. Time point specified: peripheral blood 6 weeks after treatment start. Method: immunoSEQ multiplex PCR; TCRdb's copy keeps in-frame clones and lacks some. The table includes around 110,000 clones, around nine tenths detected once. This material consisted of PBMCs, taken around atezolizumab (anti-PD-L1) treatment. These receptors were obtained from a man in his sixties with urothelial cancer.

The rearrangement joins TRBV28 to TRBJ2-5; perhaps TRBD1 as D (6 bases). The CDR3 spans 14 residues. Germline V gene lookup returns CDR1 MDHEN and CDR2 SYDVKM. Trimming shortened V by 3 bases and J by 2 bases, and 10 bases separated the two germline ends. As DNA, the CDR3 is TGTGCCAGCAGTTTCCAAGGGACACAAGAGACCCAGTACTTC. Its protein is CASSFQGTQETQYF. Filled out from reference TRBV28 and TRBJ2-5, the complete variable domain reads DVKVTQSSRYLVKRTGEKVFLECVQDMDHENMFWYRQDPGLGLRLIYFSYDVKMKEKGDIPEGYSVSREKKERFSLILESASTNQTSMYLCASSFQGTQETQYFGPGTRLLVL.

CDR3 protein: CASSLIPRDNEKLFF. DNA of the CDR3: TGCGCCAGCAGCTTGATCCCCCGGGATAATGAAAAACTGTTTTTT. The rearrangement uses TRBV5-1 and TRBJ1-4, with D hard to call. V shed 1 base and J shed 4 bases, with 11 bases lying between them. This CDR3 spans 15 amino acids. Looked up from germline, CDR1 is SGHRS and CDR2 is YFSETQ. The complete variable domain, with remaining parts taken from reference TRBV5-1 and TRBJ1-4, reads KAGVTQTPRYLIKTRGQQVTLSCSPISGHRSVSWYQQTPGQGLQFLFEYFSETQRNKGNFPGRFSGRQFSNSRSEMNVSTLELGDSALYLCASSLIPRDNEKLFFGSGTQLSVL.

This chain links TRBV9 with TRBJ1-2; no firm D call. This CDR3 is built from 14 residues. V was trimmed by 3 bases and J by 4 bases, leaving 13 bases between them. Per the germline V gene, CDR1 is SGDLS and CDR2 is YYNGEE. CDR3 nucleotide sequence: TGTGCCAGCAGCGCTCGGGAGCTGGGCTATGGCTACACCTTC. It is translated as CASSARELGYGYTF.

The chain's CDR3 is CASSYRQGATEAFF. CDR3 nucleotide sequence: TGTGCCAGCAGTTACCGACAGGGGGCTACTGAAGCTTTCTTT. The J gene is TRBJ1-1, the V gene TRBV6-6; 10 bases line up with TRBD1. J lost 5 bases, V lost 2 bases, and 2 bases had no gene match. Germline CDR1 and CDR2: MNHNY and SVGAGI (reference sequence). The CDR3 runs to 14 residues.

CDR3 protein: CASSEARHSSNYGYTF. The CDR3 bases are TGTGCCAGCAGTGAAGCGAGGCATTCCTCTAACTATGGCTACACCTTC. This chain joins TRBV6-1 and TRBJ1-2; the D is unclear. Germline CDR1 reads MNHNS; CDR2 reads SASEGT. This CDR3 spans 16 amino acids. With 0 bases removed from V and 0 bases from J, the gap between germline ends came to 11 bases.

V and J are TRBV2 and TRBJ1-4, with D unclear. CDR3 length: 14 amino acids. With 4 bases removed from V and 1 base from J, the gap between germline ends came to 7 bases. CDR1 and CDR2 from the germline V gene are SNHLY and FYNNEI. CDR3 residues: CASSVKRTNEKLFF. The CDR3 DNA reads TGTGCCAGCAGTGTAAAGAGAACTAATGAAAAACTGTTTTTT.

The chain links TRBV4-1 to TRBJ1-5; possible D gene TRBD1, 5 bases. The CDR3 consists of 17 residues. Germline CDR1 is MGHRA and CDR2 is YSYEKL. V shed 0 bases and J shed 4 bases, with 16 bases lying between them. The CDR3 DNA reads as TGCGCCAGCAGCCAAGATTTACTGAGACAGAGTAATCAGCCCCAGCATTTT. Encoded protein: CASSQDLLRQSNQPQHF.

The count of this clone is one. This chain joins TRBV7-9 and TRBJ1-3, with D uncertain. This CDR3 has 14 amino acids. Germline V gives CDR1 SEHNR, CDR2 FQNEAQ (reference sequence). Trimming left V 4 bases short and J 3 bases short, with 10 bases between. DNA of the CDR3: TGTGCCAGCAGCTCTGACGGGAATGGAAACACCATATATTTT. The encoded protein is CASSSDGNGNTIYF.

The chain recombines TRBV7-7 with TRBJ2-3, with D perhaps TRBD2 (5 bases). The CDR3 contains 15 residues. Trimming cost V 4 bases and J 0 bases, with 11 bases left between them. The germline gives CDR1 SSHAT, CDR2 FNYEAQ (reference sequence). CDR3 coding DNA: TGTGCCAGCAGCTCGGGCCGGGGTAGCACAGATACGCAGTATTTT. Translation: CASSSGRGSTDTQYF. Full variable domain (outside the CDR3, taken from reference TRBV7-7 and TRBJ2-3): GAGVSQSPRYKVTKRGQDVTLRCDPISSHATLYWYQQALGQGPEFLTYFNYEAQPDKSGLPSDRFSAERPEGSISTLTIQRTEQRDSAMYRCASSSGRGSTDTQYFGPGTRLTVL.

The CDR3 loop reads CASSPGRVGSGANVLTF. The CDR3 coding sequence is TGTGCCAGCAGCCCGGGGAGGGTGGGCTCTGGGGCCAACGTCCTGACTTTC. The gene calls are TRBV5-6 and TRBJ2-6; 7 bases fit TRBD2. The ends lost 4 bases at V and 0 bases at J; junction bases unmatched: 7. CDR3 length: 17 residues. CDR1 is SGHDT and CDR2 is YYEEEE in the germline V gene.

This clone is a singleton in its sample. The CDR3 region has the DNA TGTGCCAGCGGGGGACTTGGTAACACCGGGGAGCTGTTTTTT. This gives the protein CASGGLGNTGELFF. The V call is TRBV6-1, the J call TRBJ2-2; D perhaps matches TRBD2 (6 bases). The CDR3 runs to 14 residues. In germline, CDR1 is MNHNS, CDR2 SASEGT. The V gene lost 8 bases and the J gene lost 2 bases, with 12 bases spanning the gap.

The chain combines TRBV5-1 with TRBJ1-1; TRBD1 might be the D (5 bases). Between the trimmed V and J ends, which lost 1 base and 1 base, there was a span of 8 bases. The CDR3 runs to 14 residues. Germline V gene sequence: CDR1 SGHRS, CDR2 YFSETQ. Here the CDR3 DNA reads TGCGCCAGCAGCTTGCCCGGGGGGAACACTGAAGCTTTCTTT. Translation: CASSLPGGNTEAFF.

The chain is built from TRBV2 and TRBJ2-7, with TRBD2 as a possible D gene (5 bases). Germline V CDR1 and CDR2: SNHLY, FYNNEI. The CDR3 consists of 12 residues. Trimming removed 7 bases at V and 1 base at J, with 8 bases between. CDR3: CASTSGSYEQYF. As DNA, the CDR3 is TGTGCCAGCACGAGCGGTTCCTACGAGCAGTACTTC.

The CDR3 loop is CASIYRGLGGYTF. The DNA of the CDR3 is TGTGCCAGCATCTACAGGGGGCTGGGTGGCTACACCTTC. The chain employs TRBV5-6 and TRBJ1-2, with 9 bases that match TRBD1. V shed 6 bases and J 7 bases; nucleotides not matched to a gene: 7. The CDR3 runs 13 residues. Per the germline V gene, CDR1 is SGHDT and CDR2 is YYEEEE.

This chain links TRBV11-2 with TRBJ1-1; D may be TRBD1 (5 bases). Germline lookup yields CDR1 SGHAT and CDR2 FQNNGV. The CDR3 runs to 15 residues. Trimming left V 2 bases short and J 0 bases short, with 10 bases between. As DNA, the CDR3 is TGTGCCAGCAGCTTAATGGGCAGGGTGAACACTGAAGCTTTCTTT. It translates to CASSLMGRVNTEAFF.

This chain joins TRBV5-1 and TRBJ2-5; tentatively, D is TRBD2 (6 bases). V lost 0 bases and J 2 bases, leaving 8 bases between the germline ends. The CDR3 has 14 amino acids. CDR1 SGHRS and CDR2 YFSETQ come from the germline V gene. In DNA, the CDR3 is TGCGCCAGCAGCTTGGAGGCGGGACAAGAGACCCAGTACTTC. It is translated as CASSLEAGQETQYF.

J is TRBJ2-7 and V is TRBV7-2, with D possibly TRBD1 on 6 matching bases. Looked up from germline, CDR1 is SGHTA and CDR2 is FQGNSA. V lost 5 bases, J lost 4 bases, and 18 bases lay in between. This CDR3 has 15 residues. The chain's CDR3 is CASSPSNARGYEQYF. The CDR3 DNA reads TGTGCCAGCAGCCCATCGAACGCCAGGGGTTACGAGCAGTACTTC.

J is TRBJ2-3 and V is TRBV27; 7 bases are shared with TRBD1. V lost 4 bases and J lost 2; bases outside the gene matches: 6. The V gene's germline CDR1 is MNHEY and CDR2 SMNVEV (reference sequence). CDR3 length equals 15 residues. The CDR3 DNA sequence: TGTGCCAGCAGTTCAACAGGGGCGACCACAGATACGCAGTATTTT. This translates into CASSSTGATTDTQYF.

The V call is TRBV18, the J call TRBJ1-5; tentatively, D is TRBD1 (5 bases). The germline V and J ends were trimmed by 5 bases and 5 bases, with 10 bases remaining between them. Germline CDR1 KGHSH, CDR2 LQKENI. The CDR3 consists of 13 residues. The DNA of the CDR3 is TGTGCCAGCTCAGAGACAGCAGATCAGCCCCAGCATTTT. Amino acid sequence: CASSETADQPQHF.

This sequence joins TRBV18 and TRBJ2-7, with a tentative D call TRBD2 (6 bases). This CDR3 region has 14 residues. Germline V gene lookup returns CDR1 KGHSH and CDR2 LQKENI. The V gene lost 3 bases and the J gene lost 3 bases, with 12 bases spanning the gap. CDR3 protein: CASSPQGLSYEQYF. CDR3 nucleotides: TGTGCCAGCTCACCGCAGGGACTCAGCTACGAGCAGTACTTC.

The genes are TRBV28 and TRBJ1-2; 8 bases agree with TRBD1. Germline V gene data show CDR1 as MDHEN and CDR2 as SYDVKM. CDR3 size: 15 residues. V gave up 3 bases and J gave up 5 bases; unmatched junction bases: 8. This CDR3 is CASSFPGQGRYGYTF. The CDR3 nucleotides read TGTGCCAGCAGTTTCCCCGGACAGGGCAGATATGGCTACACCTTC.

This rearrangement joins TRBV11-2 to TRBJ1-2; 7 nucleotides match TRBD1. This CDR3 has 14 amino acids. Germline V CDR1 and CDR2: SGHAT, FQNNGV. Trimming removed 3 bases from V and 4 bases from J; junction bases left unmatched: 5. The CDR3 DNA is TGTGCCAGCAGCTTCCAGACAGGGCCCTATGGCTACACCTTC. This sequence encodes CASSFQTGPYGYTF.

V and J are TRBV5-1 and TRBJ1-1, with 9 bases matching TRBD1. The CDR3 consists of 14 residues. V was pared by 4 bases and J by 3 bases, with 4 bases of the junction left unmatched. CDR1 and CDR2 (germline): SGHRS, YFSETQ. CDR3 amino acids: CASSDRQGDTEAFF. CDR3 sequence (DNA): TGCGCCAGCAGCGACCGACAGGGGGACACTGAAGCTTTCTTT. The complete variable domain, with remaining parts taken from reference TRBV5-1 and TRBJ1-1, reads KAGVTQTPRYLIKTRGQQVTLSCSPISGHRSVSWYQQTPGQGLQFLFEYFSETQRNKGNFPGRFSGRQFSNSRSEMNVSTLELGDSALYLCASSDRQGDTEAFFGQGTRLTVV.

CDR3: CASSPRTGGAIGEQYF. CDR3 nucleotides: TGTGCCAGCTCACCACGCACAGGGGGCGCGATCGGTGAGCAGTACTTC. J is TRBJ2-7 and V is TRBV18; 9 bases are a match to TRBD1. The CDR3 runs to 16 residues. Germline V gene lookup returns CDR1 KGHSH and CDR2 LQKENI. J was trimmed by 7 bases and V by 1 base; bases with no gene match: 11.

The CDR3 is CASSISDSPNEKLFF. DNA of the CDR3: TGTGCCAGTAGTATCTCGGACAGCCCTAATGAAAAACTGTTTTTT. The chain combines TRBV19 with TRBJ1-4; D might be TRBD1 (6 bases). The CDR3 length is 15 residues. The V gene's germline CDR1 is LNHDA and CDR2 SQIVND (reference sequence). The V and J ends lost 3 bases and 3 bases respectively, with 11 bases between them.

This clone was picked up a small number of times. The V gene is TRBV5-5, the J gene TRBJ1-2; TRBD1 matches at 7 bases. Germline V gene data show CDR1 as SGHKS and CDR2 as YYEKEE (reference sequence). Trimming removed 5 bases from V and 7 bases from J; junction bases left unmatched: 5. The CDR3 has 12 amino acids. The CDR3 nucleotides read TGTGCCAGCAGTACAAACAGGGGTGGCTACACCTTC. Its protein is CASSTNRGGYTF.

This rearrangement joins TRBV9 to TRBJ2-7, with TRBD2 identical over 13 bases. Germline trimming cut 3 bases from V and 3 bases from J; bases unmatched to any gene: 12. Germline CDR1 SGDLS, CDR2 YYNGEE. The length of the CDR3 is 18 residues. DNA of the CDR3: TGTGCCAGCAGCGGCGGGGGGCCTCGGACTAGCGGGGGCTACGAGCAGTACTTC. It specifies CASSGGGPRTSGGYEQYF.

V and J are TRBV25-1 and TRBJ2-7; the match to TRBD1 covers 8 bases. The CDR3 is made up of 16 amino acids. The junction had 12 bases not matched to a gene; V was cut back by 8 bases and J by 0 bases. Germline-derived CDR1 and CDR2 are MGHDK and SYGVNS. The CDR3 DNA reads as TGTGCCAGCTCTACCTCCGGGACAGGAAGCTCCTACGAGCAGTACTTC. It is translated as CASSTSGTGSSYEQYF.

CDR3 region: CASSLLPPTDTQYF. CDR3 bases: TGTGCCAGCAGTTTACTACCGCCCACAGATACGCAGTATTTT. The chain uses TRBV27 and TRBJ2-3, with unresolved D. Trimming removed 2 bases from V and 2 bases from J, with 8 bases in between. CDR1 is MNHEY, CDR2 SMNVEV, per germline (reference sequence). This CDR3 has 14 residues.